Here is one TCR beta chain with its context. What it binds is not known. These data come from a study of T cell repertoires in cytomegalovirus infection. Overall study context: Based on public TCR beta signatures, there were indications of CMV infection and of a matching HLA type. Study-wide points: Cumulative frequency of public TCR beta families picked out carriers of CMV plus the relevant HLA. Predominance within the ex vivo response was attributable to HLA-C-restricted CMV-specific TCR beta clonotypes.

TCRdb recomputed calls from the reads with MiXCR, one row per CDR3 protein. Counted here are approximately 500,000 distinct CDR3 sequences, approximately 15% occurring once; the ten biggest clones make up approximately 24%. CDR3 length: 13 amino acids. Germline assignment: CDR1 SGHRS and CDR2 YFSETQ. Trimming stripped 5 bases from V and 1 base from J, with 9 bases between. This clonotype was sampled from a human donor in good health (CMV status not recorded). Some clones in this sample may be carry-over from other donors' samples. The sequencing sample was made of CD8+ T cells from PBMCs. This chain links TRBV5-1 with TRBJ1-1; no reliable D call. This CDR3 is CASSQVENTEAFF. Written as DNA, the CDR3 is TGCGCCAGCAGTCAGGTAGAGAACACTGAAGCTTTCTTT.